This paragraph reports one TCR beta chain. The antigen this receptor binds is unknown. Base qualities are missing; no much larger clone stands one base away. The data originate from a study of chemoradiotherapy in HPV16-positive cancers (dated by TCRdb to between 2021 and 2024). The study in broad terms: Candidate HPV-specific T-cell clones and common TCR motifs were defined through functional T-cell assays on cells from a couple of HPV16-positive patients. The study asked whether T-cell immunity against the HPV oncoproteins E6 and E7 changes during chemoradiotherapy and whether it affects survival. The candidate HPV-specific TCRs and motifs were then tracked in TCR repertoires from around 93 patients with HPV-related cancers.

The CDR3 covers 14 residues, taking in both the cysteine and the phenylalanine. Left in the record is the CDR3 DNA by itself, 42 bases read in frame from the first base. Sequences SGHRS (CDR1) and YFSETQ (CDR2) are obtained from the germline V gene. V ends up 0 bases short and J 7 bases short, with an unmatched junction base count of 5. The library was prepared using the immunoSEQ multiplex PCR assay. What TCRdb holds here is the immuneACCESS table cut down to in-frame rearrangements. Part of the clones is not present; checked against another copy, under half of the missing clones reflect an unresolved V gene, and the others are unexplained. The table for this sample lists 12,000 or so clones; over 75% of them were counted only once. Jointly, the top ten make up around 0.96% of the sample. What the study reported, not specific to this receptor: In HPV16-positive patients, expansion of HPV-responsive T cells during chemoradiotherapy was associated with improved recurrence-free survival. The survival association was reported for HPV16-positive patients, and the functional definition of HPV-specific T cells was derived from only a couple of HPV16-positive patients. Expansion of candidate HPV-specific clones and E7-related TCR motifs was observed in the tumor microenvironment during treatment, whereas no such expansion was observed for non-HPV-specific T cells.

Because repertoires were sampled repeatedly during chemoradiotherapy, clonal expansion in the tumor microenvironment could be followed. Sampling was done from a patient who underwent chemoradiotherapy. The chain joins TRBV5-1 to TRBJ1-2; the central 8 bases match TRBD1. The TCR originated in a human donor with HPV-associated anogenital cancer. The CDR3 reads CASSLARTGTGYTF. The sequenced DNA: TGCGCCAGCAGCTTGGCGCGGACAGGGACTGGCTACACCTTC.